Below, 21 T cell receptor beta chains from the same sample are listed, as sequenced in a study of blood T cell repertoires in COVID-19. Libraries were prepared by immunoSEQ multiplex PCR; TCRdb keeps only in-frame clonotypes and omits some of them. The data contain approximately 210,000 clones, 88% of them singletons. The sample comprised peripheral blood. These receptors were obtained from a man between 65 and 79 years old with acute or convalescent COVID-19.

This chain joins TRBV5-1 and TRBJ1-2; 7 nucleotides agree with TRBD1. V lost 0 bases to trimming and J lost 4 bases; unmatched junction nucleotides: 6. Germline values: CDR1 SGHRS, CDR2 YFSETQ. The CDR3 has 15 residues. CDR3 sequence (DNA): TGCGCCAGCAGCTTGGGGGACAGAGAGCCCTATGGCTACACCTTC. Translated: CASSLGDREPYGYTF.

This chain links TRBV14 with TRBJ2-4; TRBD2 agrees at 9 bases. This CDR3 is 18 amino acids long. V lost 0 bases to trimming and J lost 0 bases; unmatched junction nucleotides: 6. Germline V gene sequence: CDR1 SGHDN, CDR2 FVKESK. CDR3 nucleotide sequence: TGTGCCAGCAGCCAAGATATAGTACTAGCGGGAGCCAAAAACATTCAGTACTTC. Translation: CASSQDIVLAGAKNIQYF.

This clone has a single count. The chain couples TRBV6-5 to TRBJ1-1; D unclear. Per germline, CDR1 MNHEY and CDR2 SVGAGI. The CDR3 is made up of 13 amino acids. Trimming removed 4 bases from V and 4 bases from J, with 10 bases in between. The CDR3 is CASSFLRATEAFF. CDR3 sequence (DNA): TGTGCCAGCAGTTTCCTGAGGGCCACTGAAGCTTTCTTT.

This clone has only a few counts. The chain recombines TRBV28 with TRBJ2-5; TRBD2 aligns across 12 bases. V trimming: 2 bases; J trimming: 4 bases; junction bases outside the gene matches: 5. Germline V gene sequence: CDR1 MDHEN, CDR2 SYDVKM. The CDR3 length is 16 residues. CDR3 sequence reads: CASSLPGLAGSETQYF. As DNA, the CDR3 is TGTGCCAGCAGTTTACCCGGACTAGCGGGATCAGAGACCCAGTACTTC.

The V call is TRBV28, the J call TRBJ1-2; 7 positions agree with TRBD1. The V gene end was trimmed by 5 bases and the J gene end by 4 bases; junction bases not matched to a gene: 10. CDR3 size: 15 residues. Looked up from germline, CDR1 is MDHEN and CDR2 is SYDVKM. CDR3 DNA sequence: TGTGCCAGCAGTCCCTTAGGGGGCGTTATCTATGGCTACACCTTC. Protein product: CASSPLGGVIYGYTF.

The chain couples TRBV11-1 to TRBJ2-1, with 9 bases aligning to TRBD2. J was trimmed by 4 bases and V by 2 bases; bases with no gene match: 6. Germline V CDR1 and CDR2: SGHAT, FQDESV (reference sequence). This CDR3 has 16 amino acids. In nucleotides, the CDR3 is TGTGCCAGCAGCTTATATTCTAGCGGGACATACAATGAGCAGTTCTTC. It translates to CASSLYSSGTYNEQFF.

The chain employs TRBV28 and TRBJ2-3; D may be TRBD2 (5 bases). Per germline, CDR1 MDHEN and CDR2 SYDVKM. V lost 4 bases and J 1 base, leaving 12 bases between the germline ends. The CDR3 covers 15 residues. CDR3 protein: CASSYRGLGTDTQYF. CDR3 nucleotide sequence: TGTGCCAGCAGTTACAGAGGACTGGGCACAGATACGCAGTATTTT.

The chain uses TRBV19 and TRBJ2-2; perhaps TRBD2 as D (5 bases). Trimming removed 7 bases from V and 1 base from J, with 16 bases in between. The CDR3 runs 16 residues. Germline V gives CDR1 LNHDA, CDR2 SQIVND (reference sequence). CDR3 loop: CASTGYGGLNTGELFF. For the CDR3, the DNA is TGTGCCAGTACCGGGTATGGCGGGCTGAACACCGGGGAGCTGTTTTTT.

The V call is TRBV7-9, the J call TRBJ2-7, with 8 bases identical to TRBD1. CDR1 and CDR2 (germline): SEHNR, FQNEAQ (reference sequence). The CDR3 consists of 14 residues. Losses at the gene ends were 5 bases for V and 5 bases for J; bases not matched to a gene: 8. The CDR3 loop is CASSLDRGLNEQYF. Written as DNA, the CDR3 is TGTGCCAGCAGCCTAGACAGGGGTTTGAACGAGCAGTACTTC.

CDR3 coding DNA: TGTGCCACGTCGAGACAGGGGGCTAACACCGGGGAGCTGTTTTTT. Its translation: CATSRQGANTGELFF. This rearrangement joins TRBV2 to TRBJ2-2; 10 nucleotides line up with TRBD1. The CDR3 loop spans 15 amino acids. Germline trimming cut 10 bases from V and 2 bases from J; bases unmatched to any gene: 7. Germline V CDR1 and CDR2: SNHLY, FYNNEI.

The genes are TRBV4-3 and TRBJ2-1; 8 positions agree with TRBD2. V lost 0 bases, J lost 5 bases, and 6 bases stayed unmatched. Germline CDR1 is LGHNA and CDR2 is YSLEER. CDR3 length: 16 residues. The CDR3 nucleotides are TGCGCCAGCAGCCAAGATAGCGGGACGGAAAACAATGAGCAGTTCTTC. Protein: CASSQDSGTENNEQFF.

The V call is TRBV14, the J call TRBJ1-4; D gene unclear. The germline gives CDR1 SGHDN, CDR2 FVKESK. V was trimmed by 4 bases and J by 5 bases, leaving 8 bases between them. This CDR3 has 13 residues. CDR3 protein: CASSRAINEKLFF. CDR3 bases: TGTGCCAGCAGCCGAGCCATCAATGAAAAACTGTTTTTT.

In the case of this clone: The same CDR3 can be traced to other DNA sequences in this sample. The chain has TRBV18 and TRBJ1-5; D not resolved. Per germline, CDR1 KGHSH and CDR2 LQKENI. The CDR3 contains 13 residues. V lost 2 bases and J lost 6, with 8 bases in between. The DNA for the CDR3 is TGTGCCAGCTCACCAGGGAGAGGTCAGCCCCAGCATTTT. It codes for CASSPGRGQPQHF.

This chain uses TRBV7-2 with TRBJ2-7; D perhaps matches TRBD2 (5 bases). CDR3 length equals 13 residues. The V gene's germline CDR1 is SGHTA and CDR2 FQGNSA. Between the trimmed V and J ends, which lost 6 bases and 2 bases, there was a span of 11 bases. The CDR3 loop is CASSSSQTYEQYF. The CDR3 DNA follows: TGTGCCAGCAGTTCTAGCCAAACCTACGAGCAGTACTTC.

This chain uses TRBV30 with TRBJ2-7; 9 positions match TRBD2. In germline, CDR1 is GTSNPN, CDR2 SVGIG (reference sequence). This CDR3 spans 15 amino acids. The V and J ends lost 2 bases and 1 base, in that order; junction bases with no gene match: 6. CDR3 in amino acids: CAWSQSGRRSYEQYF. CDR3 nucleotides: TGTGCCTGGAGTCAAAGCGGGAGGCGGTCCTACGAGCAGTACTTC.

The genes are TRBV6-5 and TRBJ2-5; 10 bases agree with TRBD2. From germline, CDR1 is MNHEY and CDR2 SVGAGI. V lost 6 bases and J lost 3; bases outside the gene matches: 7. The CDR3 has 15 amino acids. The CDR3 is CASRDSGRREETQYF. The CDR3, as DNA: TGTGCCAGCAGAGATAGCGGGAGGAGGGAAGAGACCCAGTACTTC.

The chain combines TRBV19 with TRBJ1-1; the match to TRBD1 covers 9 bases. There are 14 residues in the CDR3. Germline lookup yields CDR1 LNHDA and CDR2 SQIVND (reference sequence). The junction had 8 bases not matched to a gene; V was cut back by 9 bases and J by 3 bases. This CDR3 reads CASQDRGRDTEAFF. The CDR3 bases are TGTGCCAGCCAGGACAGGGGTCGGGACACTGAAGCTTTCTTT.

The chain joins TRBV19 to TRBJ1-5; the D is unclear. The CDR3 has 13 residues. Trimming took 4 bases from V and 4 from J, leaving 8 bases between them. Germline loops: CDR1 LNHDA, CDR2 SQIVND (reference sequence). CDR3 residues: CASSNPYNQPQHF. CDR3 nucleotide sequence: TGTGCCAGTAGTAATCCCTATAATCAGCCCCAGCATTTT.

The chain combines TRBV2 with TRBJ2-1, with TRBD2 matching 12 bases. The CDR3 runs to 14 residues. Losses at the gene ends were 7 bases for V and 8 bases for J; bases not matched to a gene: 6. CDR1 is SNHLY, CDR2 FYNNEI, per germline. The CDR3 spells CASKRLAGADEQFF. DNA of the CDR3: TGTGCCAGCAAGCGACTAGCGGGAGCGGATGAGCAGTTCTTC. Full variable domain (outside the CDR3, taken from reference TRBV2 and TRBJ2-1): EPEVTQTPSHQVTQMGQEVILRCVPISNHLYFYWYRQILGQKVEFLVSFYNNEISEKSEIFDDQFSVERPDGSNFTLKIRSTKLEDSAMYFCASKRLAGADEQFFGPGTRLTVL.

Only one count was recorded for this clone. The rearrangement uses TRBV7-2 and TRBJ1-2, with D possibly TRBD1 on 6 matching bases. This CDR3 is built from 15 residues. V was clipped by 4 bases and J by 8 bases, with 20 bases between them. Germline CDR1 SGHTA, CDR2 FQGNSA. CDR3 in amino acids: CASSSESTGLSGYTF. Here the CDR3 DNA reads TGTGCCAGCAGCTCTGAGTCCACAGGGTTAAGCGGCTACACCTTC.

In DNA, the CDR3 is TGTGCCAGCAGCCACATTGGTCCATTGTACAGGGGAGATAAGAACACTGAAGCTTTCTTT. Translating it yields CASSHIGPLYRGDKNTEAFF. The V and J genes are TRBV7-3 and TRBJ1-1; 7 bases map to TRBD1. Losses at the gene ends were 5 bases for V and 1 base for J; bases not matched to a gene: 22. The germline gives CDR1 SGHTA, CDR2 FQGTGA. CDR3 length: 20 amino acids.